A single sample is the source of the 15 T cell receptor beta chains below, sequenced in a study of neurological immune-mediated disorders. TCRdb ran MiXCR on the 5' RACE reads and lists one entry per CDR3 protein. The table has 17,000 or so distinct CDR3 sequences, approximately 2.5% seen once. The sample consisted of PBMCs. The origin of the receptors is a young woman with multiple sclerosis.

This clonotype occurred a few times. J is TRBJ2-5 and V is TRBV29-1; D is unclear. The CDR3 runs 12 residues. CDR1 and CDR2 (germline): SQVTM, ANQGSEA. Trimming stripped 3 bases from V and 5 bases from J, with 10 bases between. The CDR3 here is CSVDSLRETQYF. DNA for the CDR3: TGCAGCGTTGATTCTCTCCGGGAGACCCAGTACTTC.

At least ten counts were recorded for this clonotype. The chain joins TRBV20-1 to TRBJ1-6, with unresolved D. V lost 0 bases, J lost 7 bases, and 13 bases lay in between. Germline V lookup: CDR1 DFQATT, CDR2 SNEGSKA (reference sequence). CDR3 length: 15 amino acids. The CDR3 nucleotides read TGCAGTGCTAGAGATCGTGAGAACAGAAATTCACCCCTCCACTTT. Its translation is CSARDRENRNSPLHF.

In its sample, this clonotype was seen many times. This chain connects TRBV12-3 or TRBV12-4 to TRBJ1-2; 7 bases are shared with TRBD1. The CDR3 contains 16 residues. V lost 5 bases to trimming and J lost 4 bases; unmatched junction nucleotides: 13. In nucleotides, the CDR3 is TGTGCCAGCAGTAAGTCTCGGCAGGGGGACGGCTATGGCTACACCTTC. It encodes CASSKSRQGDGYGYTF.

This clonotype was counted at least ten times. The V call is TRBV12-3 or TRBV12-4, the J call TRBJ2-1; perhaps TRBD2 as D (5 bases). This CDR3 region has 15 residues. V lost 4 bases and J lost 7, with 17 bases in between. CDR3: CASSSVLEVRNEQFF. The CDR3 nucleotides read TGTGCCAGCAGTTCCGTGCTGGAGGTGAGGAATGAGCAGTTCTTC.

This clonotype came up many times. The chain uses TRBV5-1 and TRBJ2-3; TRBD2 might be the D (5 bases). Between the trimmed V and J ends, which lost 5 bases and 2 bases, there was a span of 15 bases. The CDR3 contains 15 residues. Germline-derived CDR1 and CDR2 are SGHRS and YFSETQ. CDR3 amino acids: CASSARTGNTDTQYF. CDR3 bases: TGCGCCAGCAGTGCTCGGACTGGGAACACAGATACGCAGTATTTT.

This clonotype was observed many times. CDR3 loop: CASSFGTSSEQYV. The CDR3 DNA reads as TGTGCCAGCAGCTTTGGAACTAGTAGCGAGCAGTACGTC. The V call is TRBV11-3, the J call TRBJ2-7, with D perhaps TRBD2 (5 bases). Germline V gene data show CDR1 as SGHNT and CDR2 as YENEEA. V lost 3 bases and J lost 6, with 12 bases in between. The length of the CDR3 is 13 residues.

This clonotype was seen repeatedly, ten times or more. This chain uses TRBV20-1 with TRBJ1-1, with D uncertain. The CDR3 runs to 13 residues. V was clipped by 2 bases and J by 3 bases, with 10 bases between them. Germline CDR1 DFQATT, CDR2 SNEGSKA (reference sequence). CDR3 bases: TGCAGTGCTAGACCAGGAAGTTACACTGAAGCTTTCTTT. It is translated as CSARPGSYTEAFF.

This clonotype was seen repeatedly, ten times or more. The chain combines TRBV20-1 with TRBJ2-5; D not certain. V shed 0 bases and J shed 4 bases, with 15 bases lying between them. The germline V gene has CDR1 DFQATT and CDR2 SNEGSKA (reference sequence). This CDR3 has 15 amino acids. CDR3 nucleotide sequence: TGCAGTGCTAGAGATGTGGGCCCTACCCGAGAGACCCAGTACTTC. Its protein is CSARDVGPTRETQYF.

This clonotype was recorded at least ten times. The chain couples TRBV11-3 to TRBJ2-3; 7 positions agree with TRBD2. The ends lost 6 bases at V and 6 bases at J; junction bases unmatched: 3. CDR1 and CDR2 from the germline V gene are SGHNT and YENEEA. The CDR3 contains 12 residues. CDR3: CASRPAGDTQYF. CDR3 coding DNA: TGTGCCAGCAGGCCAGCGGGGGATACGCAGTATTTT. The full variable domain, its missing parts supplied by reference TRBV11-3 and TRBJ2-3, is EAGVVQSPRYKIIEKKQPVAFWCNPISGHNTLYWYLQNLGQGPELLIRYENEEAVDDSQLPKDRFSAERLKGVDSTLKIQPAELGDSAVYLCASRPAGDTQYFGPGTRLTVL.

Ten or more counts support this clonotype. This chain uses TRBV28 with TRBJ1-1, with D maybe TRBD1 (5 bases). Trimming pared 5 bases from V and 0 bases from J, leaving 10 bases between. Per the germline V gene, CDR1 is MDHEN and CDR2 is SYDVKM. This CDR3 contains 14 residues. CDR3 coding DNA: TGTGCCAGCAGTCTCGTGACAGTGAACACTGAAGCTTTCTTT. It yields the protein CASSLVTVNTEAFF.

This clonotype was seen only a few times. This chain uses TRBV18 with TRBJ2-3; the match to TRBD2 covers 7 bases. The germline V gene encodes CDR1 KGHSH and CDR2 LQKENI. Trimming removed 1 base from V and 2 bases from J; junction bases left unmatched: 9. This CDR3 is built from 17 residues. CDR3 sequence: CASSPLLSGKDTDTQYF. The CDR3, as DNA: TGTGCCAGCTCACCACTCCTGAGCGGGAAAGACACAGATACGCAGTATTTT.

This clonotype was seen many times. One end of the junction is discordant with germline, which a read error may explain. The J gene is TRBJ1-5, the V gene TRBV29-1; 7 bases map to TRBD1. Germline CDR1 and CDR2: SQVTM and ANQGSEA. The CDR3 covers 15 residues. The CDR3 coding sequence is TGCAGCGTTGAGGTCCAGGGGGATAGCAATCAGCCCCAGAATTTT. Amino acid sequence: CSVEVQGDSNQPQNF.

This clonotype was seen at least ten times. The chain has TRBV7-6 and TRBJ2-7; D gene uncertain. Trimming cost V 5 bases and J 4 bases, with 12 bases left between them. Per germline, CDR1 SGHVS and CDR2 FNYEAQ. The CDR3 length is 13 residues. Here the CDR3 reads CASSLSGPYEQYF. The CDR3 DNA reads as TGTGCCAGCAGCCTTTCGGGCCCTTACGAGCAGTACTTC.

Ten or more counts support this clonotype. The chain combines TRBV27 with TRBJ2-3; D possibly corresponds to TRBD2 (6 bases). Trimming cost V 3 bases and J 2 bases, with 15 bases left between them. Germline V CDR1 and CDR2: MNHEY, SMNVEV (reference sequence). This CDR3 spans 16 amino acids. The CDR3 reads CASSLVSREITDTQYF. The CDR3 DNA is TGTGCCAGCAGTTTGGTTTCACGGGAGATCACAGATACGCAGTATTTT.

This clonotype was counted at least ten times. The chain joins TRBV12-3 or TRBV12-4 to TRBJ2-1, with 8 bases identical to TRBD2. The CDR3 covers 15 residues. Unmatched junction bases numbered 3, after V lost 1 base and J lost 4 bases. The CDR3: CASSLVGTRYNEQFF. The DNA for the CDR3 is TGTGCCAGCAGTTTAGTGGGGACTAGATACAATGAGCAGTTCTTC.